The present T cell receptor (beta chain) was sequenced within a study of blood T cell repertoires in COVID-19. Study summary: Specimens from acute and convalescent COVID-19 originated in the United States, Italy and Spain.

Original data processing: Estimates of nucleated cell counts were drawn from the amplification of reference gene primers. Assay used: immunoSEQ multiplex PCR; TCRdb lists only in-frame clones, some missing. That table supplies the V and J calls and clone size; D and trimming were determined from the DNA. Among 90,000 to 120,000 clones listed, more than 70% were seen once. This CDR3 has 13 residues. Deletions cut 6 bases from V and 12 bases from J, with 19 bases between. Germline-derived CDR1 and CDR2 are SGHKS and YYEKEE (reference sequence). The clonotype comes from a man between 65 and 79 years old with acute or convalescent COVID-19. Sequencing used peripheral blood. The chain carries TRBV5-5 and TRBJ2-1; D might be TRBD1 (5 bases). The DNA for the CDR3 is TGTGCCAGCACCCCTCCACAGGTATACTTGCAGTTCTTC. Translation: CASTPPQVYLQFF.